The rows below give T cell receptor beta chains drawn from one sample of a study of cytomegalovirus exposure and HLA in healthy donors. The assay was immunoSEQ multiplex PCR, and TCRdb's table has in-frame clones only and misses some. The sample contains more than 15,000 clones, around 75% of which appear only once. The sample consisted of PBMCs. The receptors come from a man aged 18 to 29 in good health and CMV-seronegative. CDR3s include the opening cysteine and the closing phenylalanine or tryptophan.

>TRBV18|15
CASSLLQGLDTEAFF
>TRBV29-1|14
CSVAPTGSDYGYTF
>TRBV7-6|14
CASSPQQGGSGYTF
>TRBV15|13
CATSREGGDRGFF
>TRBV30|12
CACQMWAVEAFF
>TRBV29-1|15
CSAPTGTGSGETQYF
>TRBV7-9|13
CASSLTSNYGYTF
>TRBV5-6|14
CASSRDRGLTEAFF
>TRBV30|14
CAWSMGQPSYEQYF
>TRBV21-1|16
CASSIPGRSGANVLTF
>TRBV5-1|14
CASSPQGQPHGYTF
>TRBV30|11
CACTANYGYTF
>TRBV15|14
CATSYTRDSPYYTF
>TRBV19|14
CASSITGGTGELFF
>TRBV4-2|19
CASSQDPHDRVSSYNEQFF
>TRBV6-6|11
CASTDRGGQYF
>TRBV4-1|14
CASSQDQGYTEAFF
>TRBV5-4|12
CASSLGDTGYTF
>TRBV10-3|14
CAIRKTGGGYEQYF
>TRBV30|14
CAWSVQQRRVEQYF
>TRBV30|16
CAWSTRDRAVGNTIYF
>TRBV29-1|13
CSVESASGYEQYF
>TRBV19|14
CASSTVMSNQPQHF
>TRBV29-1|15
CSVDWQGAAGLGAFF
>TRBV29-1|15
CSVEDRRARVNEQFF
>TRBV15|15
CATSSRLAGEETQYF
>TRBV29-1|17
CSVENRGLAQLRGEQFF
>TRBV9|15
CASSVELSSGNTIYF
>TRBV6-5|14
CASSFSGGSYEQYF
>TRBV25-1|15
CASSETVISGNTIYF
>TRBV30|12
CAWSSGNTEAFF
>TRBV4-2|14
CASSQVGQGNGYTF
>TRBV30|12
CAWRQSSYEQYF
>TRBV19|19
CASSLWGPAGASSYNEQFF
>TRBV6-6|15
CASSDLTGEGYGYTF
>TRBV6-5|13
CASGLTGSPEQYF
>TRBV5-1|13
CASSSTGYGEAFF
>TRBV30|13
CAWKRGVNTEAFF
>TRBV30|16
CAWSTQGGFKDTEAFF
>TRBV6-5|14
CASSKYRGNTEAFF
>TRBV29-1|13
CSAKQGSNTEAFF
>TRBV29-1|13
CSVRGRANTEAFF
>TRBV7-2|14
CASSLVGGYNEQFF
>TRBV4-1|17
CASSQDRRGGLYNEQFF
>TRBV6-5|16
CASSYRGTGGIYEQYF
>TRBV7-8|14
CASSVTGGRQPQHF
>TRBV15|11
CATSLTDEQFF
>TRBV5-6|15
CASSLEARTGVEQYF
>TRBV25-1|14
CASSDRGMNTEAFF
>TRBV5-1|13
CASSSRVNTEAFF
>TRBV5-4|15
CASSPAGGPKETQYF
>TRBV4-1|17
CASSQLKTGSGYNEQFF
>TRBV30|20
CAWSVLRGTAIMPSSYEQYF
>TRBV19|13
CASIGWEDTEAFF
>TRBV25-1|15
CASSVRVAGDNEQFF
>TRBV7-2|15
CASSPRDRASGEQYF
>TRBV5-1|12
CASSVQSYGYTF
>TRBV5-1|14
CASSTSDRNYGYTF
>TRBV30|16
CACTGTASSYNSPLHF
>TRBV5-1|16
CASSLGRQGRRTEAFF